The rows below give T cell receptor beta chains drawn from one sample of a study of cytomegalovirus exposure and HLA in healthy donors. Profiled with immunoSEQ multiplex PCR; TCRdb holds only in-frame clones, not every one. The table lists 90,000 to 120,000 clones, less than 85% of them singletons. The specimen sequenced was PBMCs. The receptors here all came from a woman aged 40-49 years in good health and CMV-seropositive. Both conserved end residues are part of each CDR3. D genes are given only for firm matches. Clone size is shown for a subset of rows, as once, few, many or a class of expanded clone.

CASSNSGGEGNEQFF,TGTGCCAGCAGCAATAGCGGGGGGGAGGGAAATGAGCAGTTCTTC,TRBJ2-1,-,TRBV7-8,TRBD2
CASSPNTLAGTGYTSNQPQHF,TGTGCCAGCTCACCTAACACTTTGGCCGGGACAGGGTATACCAGCAATCAGCCCCAGCATTTT,TRBJ1-5,once,TRBV18,TRBD1
CAISEGQGQRDGYTF,TGTGCCATCAGTGAGGGACAGGGTCAAAGGGATGGCTACACCTTC,TRBJ1-2,-,TRBV10-3,TRBD1
CASSEQGLGNSPLHF,TGTGCCAGCAGTGAACAGGGATTGGGTAATTCACCCCTCCACTTT,TRBJ1-6,-,TRBV2,-
CASRLEEETQYF,TGTGCCAGCAGGCTGGAGGAAGAGACCCAGTACTTC,TRBJ2-5,few,TRBV2,-
CASSADLGGTQYF,TGTGCCAGCAGCGCCGACCTGGGAGGGACCCAGTACTTC,TRBJ2-5,once,TRBV5-4,-
CASSADRAGEKLFF,TGCGCCAGCAGCGCGGACAGGGCTGGTGAAAAACTGTTTTTT,TRBJ1-4,-,TRBV5-1,TRBD1
CASSRSGTSGGPYNEQFF,TGCGCCAGCAGCCGCTCCGGGACTAGCGGGGGGCCCTACAATGAGCAGTTCTTC,TRBJ2-1,few,TRBV4-3,TRBD2
CASSYRETTNEKLFF,TGTGCCAGCAGCTACAGGGAGACAACTAATGAAAAACTGTTTTTT,TRBJ1-4,few,TRBV6-6,-
CASSLQGNTEAFF,TGTGCCAGCAGCTTACAGGGGAACACTGAAGCTTTCTTT,TRBJ1-1,-,TRBV7-3,-
CASGGGLVYEQYF,TGTGCCAGCGGAGGAGGGTTGGTCTACGAGCAGTACTTC,TRBJ2-7,once,TRBV2,-
CASSPGTGGVSLGYTF,TGTGCCAGCTCACCCGGGACAGGGGGCGTCTCGTTGGGCTACACCTTC,TRBJ1-2,-,TRBV18,TRBD1
CASSLATSGIYEQYF,TGCGCCAGCAGCTTGGCTACTAGCGGTATCTACGAGCAGTACTTC,TRBJ2-7,-,TRBV5-1,TRBD2
CASSLASGRRMNQPQHF,TGTGCCAGCAGCTTAGCGTCAGGACGGAGGATGAATCAGCCCCAGCATTTT,TRBJ1-5,-,TRBV7-2,-
CASSSRDSSYEQYF,TGTGCCAGCAGCTCCCGGGACAGCTCCTACGAGCAGTACTTC,TRBJ2-7,-,TRBV7-9,TRBD1
CASSPSGGAGGTDTQYF,TGTGCCAGCAGCCCTAGCGGGGGCGCCGGGGGGACAGATACGCAGTATTTT,TRBJ2-3,-,TRBV4-2,TRBD2
CASSAGHTSTDTQYF,TGTGCCAGCAGCGCAGGACATACTAGCACAGATACGCAGTATTTT,TRBJ2-3,few,TRBV5-4,-
CASSLGTGGNYEQYF,TGTGCCAGCAGTCTGGGGACAGGGGGCAACTACGAGCAGTACTTC,TRBJ2-7,-,TRBV27,TRBD1
CASSPLQGKETQYF,TGTGCCAGCAGCCCCCTACAGGGAAAAGAGACCCAGTACTTC,TRBJ2-5,few,TRBV5-6,-
CASSQGPGQLNTEAFF,TGCGCCAGCAGCCAAGGACCGGGACAGTTGAACACTGAAGCTTTCTTT,TRBJ1-1,-,TRBV4-1,TRBD1
CASSPTGRSSPLHF,TGTGCCAGCAGTCCAACGGGGAGGAGTTCACCCCTCCACTTT,TRBJ1-6,-,TRBV6-5,-
CASSLGEPRSQYF,TGTGCCAGCAGCTTAGGGGAGCCCAGGTCCCAGTACTTC,TRBJ2-5,-,TRBV11-2,-